This T cell receptor (beta chain) was sequenced during a study of control samples from healthy donors and cancer patients. Sequencing was performed with immunoSEQ multiplex PCR; in TCRdb, only in-frame clones are kept and a portion is missing. Here the sample spans more than 85,000 clones, approximately 90% being singletons. Germline values: CDR1 SGHTA, CDR2 FQGTGA. Trimming at V came to 3 bases and at J to 2 bases, leaving 9 bases not matched to a gene. This CDR3 has 16 amino acids. The chain is built from TRBV7-3 and TRBJ2-5, with 7 bases that match TRBD2. This TCR came from a human donor in good health. The donor label of this sample is uncertain. Source material: blood. DNA for the CDR3: TGTGCCAGCAGCTTCAGGGAGGGCCAAGAGCAAGAGACCCAGTACTTC. It yields the protein CASSFREGQEQETQYF.